This entry lists 12 T cell receptor beta chains sequenced from one sample in a study of technical replicates of blood from a handful of donors. Some clones are missing from TCRdb's copy, which holds only in-frame ones; the method was immunoSEQ multiplex PCR. The table lists 74,000 or so clones, 96% of them singletons. The specimen sequenced was T cells isolated from PBMCs. The receptors here all came from a human donor in good health.

V and J are TRBV6-6 and TRBJ1-5; the D is unclear. The V and J ends lost 6 bases and 0 bases respectively, with 15 bases between them. This CDR3 spans 16 amino acids. Germline V gene data show CDR1 as MNHNY and CDR2 as SVGAGI (reference sequence). The CDR3: CASSPSSFYSNQPQHF. CDR3 sequence (DNA): TGTGCCAGCAGCCCTAGCTCCTTTTATAGCAATCAGCCCCAGCATTTT.

The gene calls are TRBV14 and TRBJ1-1, with D unclear. V was shortened by 0 bases and J by 2 bases, with 7 bases between the two germline ends. This CDR3 is built from 14 residues. Germline V gene sequence: CDR1 SGHDN, CDR2 FVKESK. The CDR3 spells CASSQDEINTEAFF. CDR3 nucleotides: TGTGCCAGCAGCCAAGACGAGATTAACACTGAAGCTTTCTTT.

CDR3 in amino acids: CASSTPGTGALNQPQHF. As DNA, the CDR3 is TGTGCCAGTAGTACCCCCGGGACAGGGGCTCTCAATCAGCCCCAGCATTTT. The J gene is TRBJ1-5, the V gene TRBV19, with 10 bases that match TRBD1. V lost 4 bases, J lost 3 bases, and 9 bases stayed unmatched. CDR1 is LNHDA, CDR2 SQIVND, per germline (reference sequence). The CDR3 contains 17 residues.

The rearrangement joins TRBV29-1 to TRBJ1-2, with 8 bases identical to TRBD1. This CDR3 has 12 residues. Germline CDR1 and CDR2: SQVTM and ANQGSEA. J lost 4 bases, V lost 7 bases, and 5 bases had no gene match. The CDR3 DNA reads TGCAGCGCGAGAACAGGGGGCTATGGCTACACCTTC. Protein: CSARTGGYGYTF. Full variable domain (outside the CDR3, taken from reference TRBV29-1 and TRBJ1-2): SAVISQKPSRDICQRGTSLTIQCQVDSQVTMMFWYRQQPGQSLTLIATANQGSEATYESGFVIDKFPISRPNLTFSTLTVSNMSPEDSSIYLCSARTGGYGYTFGSGTRLTVV.

This sequence joins TRBV6-1 and TRBJ1-5; D unresolved. The CDR3 loop spans 13 amino acids. Germline CDR1 reads MNHNS; CDR2 reads SASEGT. Trimming shortened V by 1 base and J by 6 bases, and 7 bases separated the two germline ends. The CDR3 loop is CASSEGEGQPQHF. The CDR3 nucleotides are TGTGCCAGCAGTGAAGGGGAGGGTCAGCCCCAGCATTTT.

The gene calls are TRBV27 and TRBJ2-7, with 8 bases fitting TRBD1. J lost 3 bases, V lost 4 bases, and 2 bases had no gene match. The CDR3 length is 13 residues. Germline V gene lookup returns CDR1 MNHEY and CDR2 SMNVEV (reference sequence). Here the CDR3 DNA reads TGTGCCAGCAGTTCACAGGGGGGCTACGAGCAGTACTTC. This encodes CASSSQGGYEQYF.

The gene calls are TRBV6-1 and TRBJ2-5; perhaps TRBD1 as D (6 bases). Deletions cut 5 bases from V and 3 bases from J, with 16 bases between. This CDR3 contains 15 residues. Germline V CDR1 and CDR2: MNHNS, SASEGT. CDR3 DNA sequence: TGTGCCAGCAGTCCTCTGAGGACAGATAAAGAGACCCAGTACTTC. Translating gives CASSPLRTDKETQYF.

The CDR3 nucleotides are TGTGCCAGTAGTATAAGGGGACAGGCCTTCTACGAGCAGTACTTC. Translated, it gives CASSIRGQAFYEQYF. The chain combines TRBV19 with TRBJ2-7, with 8 bases lining up with TRBD1. CDR1 is LNHDA, CDR2 SQIVND, per germline (reference sequence). V trimming: 2 bases; J trimming: 3 bases; junction bases outside the gene matches: 6. The CDR3 is made up of 15 amino acids.

This chain uses TRBV2 with TRBJ2-2; 13 bases are shared with TRBD2. CDR1 SNHLY and CDR2 FYNNEI come from the germline V gene. This CDR3 contains 20 residues. After removal of 4 bases from V and 6 bases from J, the junction contained 17 bases not matched to a gene. CDR3 sequence (DNA): TGTGCCAGCAGTGGGACAGTACTAGCGGGAGGGCCTAAATCTTCCGGGGAGCTGTTTTTT. This gives the protein CASSGTVLAGGPKSSGELFF. Full variable domain (rest looked up from reference TRBV2 and TRBJ2-2): EPEVTQTPSHQVTQMGQEVILRCVPISNHLYFYWYRQILGQKVEFLVSFYNNEISEKSEIFDDQFSVERPDGSNFTLKIRSTKLEDSAMYFCASSGTVLAGGPKSSGELFFGEGSRLTVL.

The chain employs TRBV28 and TRBJ2-7, with TRBD1 matching over 9 bases. Germline V gene sequence: CDR1 MDHEN, CDR2 SYDVKM. The ends lost 3 bases at V and 1 base at J; junction bases unmatched: 1. The length of the CDR3 is 14 residues. Written as DNA, the CDR3 is TGTGCCAGCAGTTTGGACAGGGGATCCTACGAGCAGTACTTC. Translated, it gives CASSLDRGSYEQYF.

The chain combines TRBV6-5 with TRBJ1-1; D unclear. The CDR3 runs 15 residues. Germline CDR1 reads MNHEY; CDR2 reads SVGAGI. V gave up 0 bases and J gave up 1 base, with 9 bases separating them. Here the CDR3 reads CASSYSGGKNTEAFF. CDR3 nucleotide sequence: TGTGCCAGCAGTTACTCAGGAGGGAAGAACACTGAAGCTTTCTTT.

The genes are TRBV6-6 and TRBJ2-7, with 11 bases fitting TRBD1. J lost 2 bases, V lost 7 bases, and 4 bases had no gene match. This CDR3 contains 14 residues. Germline CDR1 and CDR2: MNHNY and SVGAGI (reference sequence). In DNA form, the CDR3 reads TGTGCCAGCACCAAGGGACAGGGGGCCTACGAGCAGTACTTC. The encoded protein is CASTKGQGAYEQYF.